This entry lists 20 T cell receptor beta chains sequenced from one sample in a study of Ad26.COV2.S vaccination and SARS-CoV-2 variants (dated by TCRdb to about 2021). The library relied on the immunoSEQ multiplex PCR assay. TCRdb holds this immuneACCESS table with in-frame rearrangements only. Some clones are missing; in checked studies, unresolved V genes explain under half, and the rest has no known cause. Present in this sample are about 680,000 clones, about 90% of which were seen just once. Clones ranked in the top ten supply approximately 1.5% of the sample. The sample's treatment or condition, from its label and the paper: 15 to 20 received Ad26.COV2.S at low or high dose, single or two shots; several received placebo; per-sample allocation not given. Repertoires of vaccine and placebo recipients were sequenced from samples collected on day 63 after the first injection. The sequencing used peripheral blood, collected in a trial of Ad26.COV2.S vaccine versus placebo. These receptors all stem from a person between 18 and 65 years old who received the Ad26.COV2.S COVID-19 vaccine or a placebo.

The chain joins TRBV4-2 to TRBJ1-1; 7 nucleotides align to TRBD1. Germline V gene data show CDR1 as LGHNA and CDR2 as YNFKEQ. CDR3 length: 18 amino acids. V was pared by 4 bases and J by 0 bases, with 14 bases of the junction left unmatched. CDR3 sequence reads: CASSRRRDSPLMNTEAFF. The CDR3 DNA is TGTGCCAGCAGCCGACGGAGGGACAGTCCTTTGATGAACACTGAAGCTTTCTTT.

This chain links TRBV10-3 with TRBJ2-2, with TRBD1 identical over 7 bases. Looked up from germline, CDR1 is ENHRY and CDR2 is SYGVKD. J gave up 8 bases and V 9 bases, and 9 bases lay outside the gene matches. CDR3 length: 13 amino acids. CDR3 coding DNA: TGTGCCATTACTGGACCGGGACAGGGGGAGCTGTTTTTT. Protein: CAITGPGQGELFF.

This chain connects TRBV10-3 to TRBJ2-2, with 11 bases that match TRBD1. The CDR3 is 15 amino acids. Germline V gene data show CDR1 as ENHRY and CDR2 as SYGVKD. The J segment lost 5 bases and the V segment lost 5 bases, leaving 4 bases of the junction unmatched. DNA for the CDR3: TGTGCCATCAGTTGGACAGGGGGCTCAACCGGGGAGCTGTTTTTT. Translated, it gives CAISWTGGSTGELFF.

J is TRBJ1-1 and V is TRBV21-1. TRBV21-1 is deemed a pseudogene. There are 14 residues in the CDR3. The CDR3, as DNA: TGTGCCAGCAGCAAAAGGACGGCGAACACTGAAGCTTTCTTT. Translating it yields CASSKRTANTEAFF.

This rearrangement joins TRBV29-1 to TRBJ2-7; D assignment may be TRBD1 or TRBD2 (6 bases each). Trimming took off 4 bases at V and 0 bases at J, with 13 bases between the two ends. CDR3 size: 14 residues. Germline assignment: CDR1 SQVTM and CDR2 ANQGSEA. The CDR3 DNA sequence: TGCAGCGTTGCTACGGGGGACAACTCCTACGAGCAGTACTTC. This sequence encodes CSVATGDNSYEQYF.

The rearrangement uses TRBV11-2 and TRBJ2-2; 16 bases match TRBD2. The germline CDR1 and CDR2 sequences are SGHAT and FQNNGV. V trimming: 0 bases; J trimming: 5 bases; junction bases outside the gene matches: 3. CDR3 length: 18 amino acids. In nucleotides, the CDR3 is TGTGCCAGCAGCTTAGAGGGACTAGCGGGGGGGCTTACCGGGGAGCTGTTTTTT. It translates to CASSLEGLAGGLTGELFF.

Only one count was recorded for this clone. J is TRBJ1-1 and V is TRBV3-1 (or the pseudogene TRBV3-2); D is unclear. The germline V and J ends were trimmed by 3 bases and 8 bases, with 10 bases remaining between them. This CDR3 is 12 amino acids long. The germline V gene encodes CDR1 LGHDT and CDR2 YNNKEL (reference sequence). The CDR3 nucleotides read TGTGCCAGCAGCCACGGCCCCGGGGAAGCTTTCTTT. This codes for CASSHGPGEAFF.

The genes are TRBV7-2 and TRBJ2-1; TRBD2 matches 8 bases. The ends lost 5 bases at V and 0 bases at J; junction bases unmatched: 6. Per the germline V gene, CDR1 is SGHTA and CDR2 is FQGNSA. The CDR3 runs to 16 residues. The CDR3 is CASSQTGGSSYNEQFF. The CDR3 nucleotides are TGTGCCAGCAGCCAGACGGGGGGGAGCTCCTACAATGAGCAGTTCTTC.

The chain has TRBV24-1 and TRBJ2-2; 11 bases match TRBD2. Germline trimming cut 4 bases from V and 7 bases from J; bases unmatched to any gene: 13. The CDR3 runs to 18 residues. Germline CDR1 KGHDR, CDR2 SFDVKD. The CDR3 coding sequence is TGTGCCACCAGTGACTCCTTTAGCGGGAGGGCCGGGTTCGGGGAGCTGTTTTTT. Amino acids: CATSDSFSGRAGFGELFF.

The chain recombines TRBV6-2 or TRBV6-3 with TRBJ2-4; D unresolved. Per the germline V gene, CDR1 is MNHEY and CDR2 is SVGEGT. The CDR3 runs 19 residues. Trimming took off 0 bases at V and 0 bases at J, with 18 bases between the two ends. The CDR3 sequence is CASSYSPKGGQLAKNIQYF. CDR3 bases: TGTGCCAGCAGTTACTCGCCGAAGGGTGGGCAACTAGCCAAAAACATTCAGTACTTC.

The count of this clone is one. CDR3 sequence: CASSYSGSSFSYEQYF. CDR3 in DNA: TGTGCCAGCAGTTATTCGGGCAGCTCCTTCTCCTACGAGCAGTACTTC. The rearrangement links TRBV6-5 to TRBJ2-7; D remains ambiguous. The V end lost 3 bases, the J end lost 0 bases, and 15 bases lay between the germline ends. This CDR3 spans 16 amino acids. The germline V gene encodes CDR1 MNHEY and CDR2 SVGAGI.

This chain uses TRBV7-8 with TRBJ2-1, with a possible D match to TRBD2 (7 bases). V was cut by 5 bases and J by 9 bases, with 17 bases left in between. Germline CDR1 SGHVS, CDR2 FQNEAQ. The CDR3 has 14 residues. For the CDR3, the DNA is TGTGCCAGCAGCCCGATGGGGGGGGGCATTGAGCAGTTCTTC. Its translation is CASSPMGGGIEQFF.

The gene calls are TRBV10-3 and TRBJ2-1; D tentatively reads TRBD1 or TRBD2 (5 bases each). The CDR3 covers 12 residues. V lost 8 bases, J lost 7 bases, and 12 bases lay in between. Germline CDR1 and CDR2: ENHRY and SYGVKD. The CDR3 spells CAIGAGRNEQFF. The CDR3 nucleotides are TGTGCCATCGGGGCGGGCCGGAATGAGCAGTTCTTC.

The V call is TRBV24-1, the J call TRBJ1-1; D unresolved. The CDR3 has 13 amino acids. Deletions cut 3 bases from V and 1 base from J, with 5 bases between. CDR1 is KGHDR and CDR2 is SFDVKD in the germline V gene. CDR3 sequence: CATSDEWNTEAFF. The CDR3 DNA is TGTGCCACCAGTGATGAGTGGAACACTGAAGCTTTCTTT.

The CDR3 nucleotides read TGTGCCAGCAGCCGGACAGGGAGGGGGTACATGAACACTGAAGCTTTCTTT. Encoded protein: CASSRTGRGYMNTEAFF. The chain employs TRBV3-1 (or the pseudogene TRBV3-2) and TRBJ1-1; 8 bases match TRBD1. The CDR3 extends over 17 amino acids. Germline CDR1 is LGHDT and CDR2 is YNNKEL (reference sequence). The trim removed 4 bases at V and 0 bases at J, leaving 10 bases unmatched.

The J gene is TRBJ2-5, the V gene TRBV2; 8 bases line up with TRBD2. V was clipped by 0 bases and J by 3 bases; unmatched bases: 0. The germline V gene encodes CDR1 SNHLY and CDR2 FYNNEI. CDR3 length: 14 amino acids. In DNA form, the CDR3 reads TGTGCCAGCAGTGAAGCACTAGCGGAAGAGACCCAGTACTTC. Its protein is CASSEALAEETQYF.

The V and J genes are TRBV2 and TRBJ2-6, with 11 bases lining up with TRBD1. Germline loops: CDR1 SNHLY, CDR2 FYNNEI. The V gene end was trimmed by 10 bases and the J gene end by 0 bases; junction bases not matched to a gene: 14. The CDR3 is 19 amino acids. The chain's CDR3 is CATFGQGAIPHSGANVLTF. The CDR3, as DNA: TGTGCCACCTTTGGACAGGGGGCGATCCCCCACTCTGGGGCCAACGTCCTGACTTTC.

This chain links TRBV12-3 or TRBV12-4 with TRBJ1-6; no clear D gene. The CDR3 has 13 amino acids. V shed 6 bases and J shed 10 bases, with 13 bases lying between them. CDR3 in amino acids: CASRVSVGSPLHF. The CDR3 region has the DNA TGTGCCAGCAGGGTTTCGGTTGGGTCACCCCTCCACTTT.

The chain's CDR3 is CASNWVNTEAFF. CDR3 bases: TGTGCCAGCAATTGGGTGAACACTGAAGCTTTCTTT. V gene TRBV2 combines with J gene TRBJ1-1, with D unresolved. In germline, CDR1 is SNHLY, CDR2 FYNNEI. CDR3 length: 12 residues. V lost 7 bases, J lost 0 bases, and 6 bases lay in between.

This chain's CDR3 is CASRRGQAISYEQYF. DNA of the CDR3: TGTGCCAGCAGACGCGGACAGGCGATTTCCTACGAGCAGTACTTC. This rearrangement joins TRBV27 to TRBJ2-7; 7 bases match TRBD1. The V gene's germline CDR1 is MNHEY and CDR2 SMNVEV (reference sequence). The CDR3 consists of 15 residues. V was pared by 6 bases and J by 1 base, with 9 bases of the junction left unmatched.